One and the same sample provided the 9 T cell receptor beta chains below, sequenced in a study of PD-L1 blockade in urothelial cancer. Clones were read by immunoSEQ multiplex PCR, and TCRdb kept only the in-frame ones, dropping some. The top ten clones hold 8% to 9.5% of a sample with some 79,000 clones, roughly 82% of them seen once. This sample comprised PBMCs, obtained around atezolizumab (anti-PD-L1) treatment. The receptors stem from a man between 65 and 85 years old with urothelial cancer.

This chain joins TRBV7-2 and TRBJ1-1; no reliable D call. The CDR3 is 11 residues long. Trimming stripped 0 bases from V and 10 bases from J, with 6 bases between. CDR1 is SGHTA, CDR2 FQGNSA, per germline. The CDR3 reads CASSLATVAFF. The CDR3, as DNA: TGTGCCAGCAGCTTAGCCACAGTAGCTTTCTTT.

As concerns this clone: One junction end disagrees with the germline gene, perhaps due to a read error. CDR3 bases: TGTGCTAGCAGCTTGTTAATGGGCTATGAGCAGTTCTTC. Amino acid sequence: CASSLLMGYEQFF. The rearrangement links TRBV7-7 to TRBJ2-1; D is unresolved. The CDR3 runs to 13 residues. The V gene's germline CDR1 is SSHAT and CDR2 FNYEAQ (reference sequence). The entire variable domain, with the rest obtained from reference TRBV7-7 and TRBJ2-1, is as follows: GAGVSQSPRYKVTKRGQDVTLRCDPISSHATLYWYQQALGQGPEFLTYFNYEAQPDKSGLPSDRFSAERPEGSISTLTIQRTEQRDSAMYRCASSLLMGYEQFFGPGTRLTVL.

The V and J genes are TRBV5-6 and TRBJ1-3, with D perhaps TRBD1 (6 bases). In germline, CDR1 is SGHDT, CDR2 YYEEEE. V was pared by 5 bases and J by 7 bases, with 16 bases between. The CDR3 runs 14 residues. The CDR3 DNA reads as TGTGCCAGCAGTCACCCCAGGGGTGGTAACACCATATATTTT. Translating gives CASSHPRGGNTIYF. Full variable domain (rest looked up from reference TRBV5-6 and TRBJ1-3): DAGVTQSPTHLIKTRGQQVTLRCSPKSGHDTVSWYQQALGQGPQFIFQYYEEEERQRGNFPDRFSGHQFPNYSSELNVNALLLGDSALYLCASSHPRGGNTIYFGEGSWLTVV.

This chain links TRBV9 with TRBJ1-4, with D hard to call. Trimming stripped 0 bases from V and 3 bases from J, with 9 bases between. CDR3 length: 15 amino acids. Germline values: CDR1 SGDLS, CDR2 YYNGEE. CDR3 DNA: TGTGCCAGCAGCGTAGGAGTGAACCCTAATGAAAAACTGTTTTTT. Its translation is CASSVGVNPNEKLFF.

This clone was detected only a few times. Other DNA sequences in this specimen translate into the identical CDR3. The chain links TRBV27 to TRBJ2-5; 8 positions match TRBD1. Germline CDR1 reads MNHEY; CDR2 reads SMNVEV (reference sequence). Germline trimming cut 1 base from V and 2 bases from J; bases unmatched to any gene: 6. This CDR3 is 16 amino acids long. For the CDR3, the DNA is TGTGCCAGCAGTTTATACCGGGACAGGATTCAAGAGACCCAGTACTTC. It is translated as CASSLYRDRIQETQYF.

The rearrangement uses TRBV19 and TRBJ2-3; 7 positions agree with TRBD2. CDR1 LNHDA and CDR2 SQIVND come from the germline V gene (reference sequence). With 5 bases clipped from V and 3 bases from J, the junction kept 5 bases outside the gene matches. The CDR3 spans 14 residues. The CDR3 reads CASSAAGRTDTQYF. DNA for the CDR3: TGTGCCAGTAGTGCAGCGGGGCGTACAGATACGCAGTATTTT.

The chain carries TRBV6-5 and TRBJ1-3; D is unclear. This CDR3 is built from 15 residues. Germline V gene lookup returns CDR1 MNHEY and CDR2 SVGAGI. The V and J ends lost 0 bases and 1 base respectively, with 7 bases between them. The CDR3 DNA reads as TGTGCCAGCAGTTACTCGCCGGGATCTGGAAACACCATATATTTT. Protein sequence: CASSYSPGSGNTIYF.

The chain couples TRBV7-6 to TRBJ2-7; 7 bases are a match to TRBD1. This CDR3 spans 16 amino acids. CDR1 and CDR2 from the germline V gene are SGHVS and FNYEAQ. The junction had 7 bases not matched to a gene; V was cut back by 1 base and J by 1 base. The CDR3 nucleotides are TGTGCCAGCAGCTTAGGGGGGACAGCAATTTCCTACGAGCAGTACTTC. Translating it yields CASSLGGTAISYEQYF.

The genes are TRBV12-5 and TRBJ2-1; TRBD2 matches 7 bases. This CDR3 region has 16 residues. Per the germline V gene, CDR1 is LGHNT and CDR2 is FRNRAP. The V gene end was trimmed by 0 bases and the J gene end by 9 bases; junction bases not matched to a gene: 11. In DNA form, the CDR3 reads TGTGCTAGTGGTTTGGTGGTCGGGAGGACTAGGGGTGAGCAGTTCTTC. This sequence encodes CASGLVVGRTRGEQFF.